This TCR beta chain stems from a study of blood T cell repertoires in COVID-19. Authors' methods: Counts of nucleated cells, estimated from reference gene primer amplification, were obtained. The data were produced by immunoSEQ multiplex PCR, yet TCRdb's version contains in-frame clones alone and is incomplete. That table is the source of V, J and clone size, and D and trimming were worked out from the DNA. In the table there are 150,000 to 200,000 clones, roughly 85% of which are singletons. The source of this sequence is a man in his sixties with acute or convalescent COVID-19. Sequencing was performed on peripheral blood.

CDR3 nucleotides: TGTGCCAGTAGTATAGGAGAGTCTGGCTACACCTTC. Encoded protein: CASSIGESGYTF. The J gene is TRBJ1-2, the V gene TRBV19; D is unresolved. V was pared by 1 base and J by 7 bases, with 7 bases between. There are 12 residues in the CDR3. Germline CDR1 is LNHDA and CDR2 is SQIVND (reference sequence).